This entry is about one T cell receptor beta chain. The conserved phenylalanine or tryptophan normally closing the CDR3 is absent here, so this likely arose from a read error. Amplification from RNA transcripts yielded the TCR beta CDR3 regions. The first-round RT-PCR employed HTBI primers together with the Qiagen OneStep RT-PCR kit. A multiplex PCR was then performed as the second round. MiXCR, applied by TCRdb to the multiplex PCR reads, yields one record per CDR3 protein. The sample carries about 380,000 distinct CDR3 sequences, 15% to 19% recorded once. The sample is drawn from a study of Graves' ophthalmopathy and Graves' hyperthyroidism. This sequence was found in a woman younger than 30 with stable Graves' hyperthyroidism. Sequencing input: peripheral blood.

CDR3 in DNA: TGTGCCAGCAGTGACGACGGACTGTTGAACTATGGCTACACCGAC. Protein product: CASSDDGLLNYGYTD. This chain connects TRBV12-3 or TRBV12-4 to TRBJ1-2; no firm D call. This CDR3 spans 15 amino acids. V was shortened by 5 bases and J by 2 bases, with 15 bases between the two germline ends.